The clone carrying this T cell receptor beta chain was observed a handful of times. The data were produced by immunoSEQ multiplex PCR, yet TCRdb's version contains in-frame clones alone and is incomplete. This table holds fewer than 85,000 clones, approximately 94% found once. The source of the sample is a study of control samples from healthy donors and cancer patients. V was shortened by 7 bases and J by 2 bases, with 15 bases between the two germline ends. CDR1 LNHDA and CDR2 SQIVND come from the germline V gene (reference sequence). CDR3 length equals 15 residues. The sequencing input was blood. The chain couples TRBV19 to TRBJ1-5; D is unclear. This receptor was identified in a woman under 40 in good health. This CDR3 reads CASKDNPAGNQPQHF. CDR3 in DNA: TGTGCCAGTAAGGATAATCCGGCGGGCAATCAGCCCCAGCATTTT. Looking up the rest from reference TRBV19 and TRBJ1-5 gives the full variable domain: DGGITQSPKYLFRKEGQNVTLSCEQNLNHDAMYWYRQDPGQGLRLIYYSQIVNDFQKGDIAEGYSVSREKKESFPLTVTSAQKNPTAFYLCASKDNPAGNQPQHFGDGTRLSIL.